What follows is one T cell receptor beta chain and its context. The sample originates from a study of human T cells and chemical hapten exposure. TCRdb recomputed calls from the RACE reads with MiXCR, one row per CDR3 protein. The table records fewer than 200,000 distinct CDR3 sequences, roughly 30% of them present only once. As for time point: pre-sensitization, week 0. Treatment denoted: therapeutic diphenylcyclopropenone sensitization with weekly scalp DPC. The sequencing used whole blood, collected in connection with sensitization to the hapten diphenylcyclopropenone (DPC). The sequence was obtained from a woman aged 30 to 39 with alopecia areata. Some clones in this sample may be carry-over from other donors' samples.

CDR3 protein: CASSEATSGGPADTQYF. The CDR3 bases are TGTGCCAGCAGTGAGGCGACTAGCGGGGGCCCCGCGGATACGCAGTATTTT. The chain is built from TRBV7-3 and TRBJ2-3; TRBD2 matches at 12 bases. This CDR3 is built from 17 residues. Germline loops: CDR1 SGHTA, CDR2 FQGTGA. J lost 6 bases, V lost 6 bases, and 13 bases had no gene match.